This passage covers 14 T cell receptor beta chains from one sample sequenced in a study. MiXCR, applied by TCRdb to the RT-PCR reads, yields one record per CDR3 protein. The sample lists about 700,000 distinct CDR3 sequences; approximately 15% were seen once. Sequencing was done on a sample of memory CD4+ T cells from blood. The origin of the receptors is a female donor in good health, serving as a healthy control.

Turning to this clonotype: Germline is not matched at one junction end, which may reflect a read error. This chain links TRBV6-4 with TRBJ1-5; 9 nucleotides agree with TRBD1. CDR1 and CDR2 from the germline V gene are MRHNA and SNTAGT. The CDR3 covers 17 residues. The CDR3 coding sequence is TGTGCCAGCAGTGTCCCCGGGACAGGGACTAGCTATCAGCCCCAGCATTTT. This translates into CASSVPGTGTSYQPQHF.

This clonotype has ten or more counts. The CDR3 loop is CASSQVPSGAYNEQFF. The CDR3 DNA reads TGCGCCAGCAGCCAAGTCCCTAGCGGGGCATACAATGAGCAGTTCTTC. The chain carries TRBV4-1 and TRBJ2-1; 9 positions match TRBD2. J was trimmed by 4 bases and V by 1 base; bases with no gene match: 5. Germline loops: CDR1 MGHRA, CDR2 YSYEKL. The CDR3 consists of 16 residues.

In this sample, this clonotype turned up many times. The rearrangement joins TRBV5-1 to TRBJ2-1; 8 bases map to TRBD1. CDR1 and CDR2 from the germline V gene are SGHRS and YFSETQ. The V and J ends lost 0 bases and 4 bases, in that order; junction bases with no gene match: 9. CDR3 length: 17 amino acids. The CDR3 loop is CASSLAGNRGIYNEQFF. The CDR3 DNA sequence: TGCGCCAGCAGCTTGGCCGGGAACAGGGGGATTTACAATGAGCAGTTCTTC.

This clonotype occurred once. This CDR3 is CASTDVGGRPDTQYF. In DNA form, the CDR3 reads TGTGCCAGCACCGATGTAGGCGGGAGGCCAGATACGCAGTATTTT. The V call is TRBV11-2, the J call TRBJ2-3; 8 bases agree with TRBD2. J gave up 4 bases and V 7 bases, and 10 bases lay outside the gene matches. The CDR3 is 15 amino acids. CDR1 and CDR2 from the germline V gene are SGHAT and FQNNGV. The entire variable domain, with the rest obtained from reference TRBV11-2 and TRBJ2-3, is as follows: EAGVAQSPRYKIIEKRQSVAFWCNPISGHATLYWYQQILGQGPKLLIQFQNNGVVDDSQLPKDRFSAERLKGVDSTLKIQPAKLEDSAVYLCASTDVGGRPDTQYFGPGTRLTVL.

The chain employs TRBV4-1 and TRBJ2-1; no clear D. The V end lost 4 bases, the J end lost 6 bases, and 13 bases lay between the germline ends. The CDR3 sequence is 14 residues long. In germline, CDR1 is MGHRA, CDR2 YSYEKL. The CDR3 DNA reads as TGCGCCAGCAGCCCCTCTCCTTCTGGCAATGAGCAGTTCTTC. Protein product: CASSPSPSGNEQFF.

This clonotype was seen more than once but under ten times. V is TRBV20-1 and J is TRBJ2-3, with TRBD1 matching 11 bases. Germline assignment: CDR1 DFQATT and CDR2 SNEGSKA (reference sequence). This CDR3 contains 18 residues. The J segment lost 2 bases and the V segment lost 5 bases, leaving 15 bases of the junction unmatched. CDR3 loop: CSAASGQGASFYTDTQYF. In nucleotides, the CDR3 is TGCAGTGCTGCAAGTGGACAGGGGGCGAGTTTTTACACAGATACGCAGTATTTT.

The CDR3 here is CASSSRGQGDYGYTF. The DNA of the CDR3 is TGTGCCAGCAGTTCTAGGGGACAGGGAGACTATGGCTACACCTTC. The chain links TRBV28 to TRBJ1-2; 9 bases are a match to TRBD1. CDR3 length: 15 residues. CDR1 is MDHEN, CDR2 SYDVKM, per germline. Unmatched junction bases numbered 6, after V lost 4 bases and J lost 3 bases.

This clonotype has just a few counts. The chain joins TRBV24-1 to TRBJ1-5, with 10 positions matching TRBD1. With V trimmed by 10 bases and J by 2 bases, 7 bases remained unmatched. The germline gives CDR1 KGHDR, CDR2 SFDVKD. The CDR3 extends over 15 amino acids. As DNA, the CDR3 is TGTGCCACACAAGACAGGGGGCTTGGCAATCAGCCCCAGCATTTT. Translated, it gives CATQDRGLGNQPQHF.

The rearrangement links TRBV14 to TRBJ1-2; D unclear. The CDR3 sequence is 15 residues long. Deletions cut 4 bases from V and 4 bases from J, with 16 bases between. Germline V gene sequence: CDR1 SGHDN, CDR2 FVKESK. CDR3 nucleotide sequence: TGTGCCAGCAGCCGAGTCCTACAGCCTTTCTATGGCTACACCTTC. Encoded protein: CASSRVLQPFYGYTF.

The J gene is TRBJ1-3, the V gene TRBV27; D is possibly TRBD1 (5 bases). The CDR3 has 17 amino acids. Deletions cut 2 bases from V and 0 bases from J, with 14 bases between. Germline assignment: CDR1 MNHEY and CDR2 SMNVEV (reference sequence). The CDR3 DNA reads TGTGCCAGCAGTTTACTGCCGCCAGACAGCTCTGGAAACACCATATATTTT. Amino acids: CASSLLPPDSSGNTIYF.

Ten or more counts support this clonotype. V usage is TRBV5-6 and J usage is TRBJ2-1; D possibly corresponds to TRBD1 (6 bases). There are 12 residues in the CDR3. Deletions cut 5 bases from V and 3 bases from J, with 6 bases between. Germline assignment: CDR1 SGHDT and CDR2 YYEEEE. CDR3 residues: CASRTGYNEQFF. In nucleotides, the CDR3 is TGTGCCAGCAGGACAGGCTACAATGAGCAGTTCTTC.

At least ten counts were recorded for this clonotype. The rearrangement uses TRBV20-1 and TRBJ2-7; a possible D gene is TRBD2 (5 bases). From germline, CDR1 is DFQATT and CDR2 SNEGSKA (reference sequence). This CDR3 has 13 amino acids. V dropped 1 base and J dropped 6 bases, with 13 bases sitting between them. CDR3 DNA: TGCAGTGCTAGAGTGGTCAGCGGCGGCGAGCAGTACTTC. This sequence encodes CSARVVSGGEQYF.

J is TRBJ2-2 and V is TRBV27; TRBD1 matches 9 bases. Germline values: CDR1 MNHEY, CDR2 SMNVEV (reference sequence). The CDR3 has 16 amino acids. The trim removed 6 bases at V and 6 bases at J, leaving 11 bases unmatched. The CDR3 DNA follows: TGTGCCAGCAGCCGCCGGGACAGGGTGTTTCCCGGGGAGCTGTTTTTT. This gives the protein CASSRRDRVFPGELFF.

This clonotype came up many times. This chain connects TRBV4-1 to TRBJ1-6; D might be TRBD1 (5 bases). The germline V and J ends were trimmed by 1 base and 4 bases, with 17 bases remaining between them. Germline V gene data show CDR1 as MGHRA and CDR2 as YSYEKL. The CDR3 is made up of 18 amino acids. The DNA of the CDR3 is TGCGCCAGCAGCCAAGCAAGGGAGGGGACGAGGTATAATTCACCCCTCCACTTT. It specifies CASSQAREGTRYNSPLHF.